These T cell receptor beta chains were read from a single sample in a study of molecular identifiers for immune sequencing clone quantification. TCRdb called the PCR reads again in MiXCR, with one record for every CDR3 protein. Of about half a million distinct CDR3 sequences in the sample, about 25% were seen once. Sample: naive CD8+ T cells from blood, with Jurkat cell RNA spiked in. Receptors were obtained from a human donor in good health. Some libraries in this study had Jurkat cell RNA spiked in. Both conserved end residues are part of each CDR3. A D gene is named only where the DNA matches it firmly. The size of a clone is reported for some rows only, either as once, few or many, or as a class for expanded clones.

d_call | j_call | v_call | cdr3_length | clone_size | cdr3_aa | cdr3_nt
. | TRBJ2-2 | TRBV9 | 12 | many | CASSVDSGELFF | TGTGCCAGCAGCGTAGACTCCGGGGAGCTGTTTTTT
. | TRBJ2-1 | TRBV7-9 | 17 | . | CASSLGLGGTSYNEQFF | TGTGCCAGCAGCTTAGGTCTAGGCGGGACCTCCTACAATGAGCAGTTCTTC
. | TRBJ1-4 | TRBV21-1 | 17 | . | CASRNRDRFATNEKLFF | TGTGCCAGCAGGAACCGGGACAGGTTTGCAACTAATGAAAAACTGTTTTTT
. | TRBJ1-1 | TRBV5-4 | 15 | many | CASSLEVPGDTEAFF | TGTGCCAGCAGCTTGGAGGTCCCAGGAGACACTGAAGCTTTCTTT
. | TRBJ1-5 | TRBV9 | 15 | few | CASSVGGYSNQPQHF | TGTGCCAGCAGCGTAGGTGGATATAGCAATCAGCCCCAGCATTTT
TRBD2 | TRBJ2-3 | TRBV15 | 16 | . | CATSRDDLAGGGTQYF | TGTGCCACCAGCAGAGATGATTTGGCGGGAGGAGGTACGCAGTATTTT
TRBD2 | TRBJ2-2 | TRBV2 | 16 | few | CASSPTGGLAPGELFF | TGTGCCAGCAGTCCGACGGGGGGACTAGCTCCCGGGGAGCTGTTTTTT
. | TRBJ1-1 | TRBV4-1 | 18 | . | CASRQDAGSFGVPTAAFF | TGCGCCAGCCGCCAAGACGCCGGTTCGTTCGGGGTGCCCACTGCCGCTTTCTTT
TRBD1 | TRBJ2-7 | TRBV4-3 | 19 | many | CASSQDPPGQGSSSYEQYF | TGCGCCAGCAGCCAAGACCCACCGGGACAGGGGTCTAGCTCCTACGAGCAGTACTTC
TRBD1 | TRBJ1-5 | TRBV4-1 | 19 | once | CASSQDRVGTGSLNQPQHF | TGCGCCAGCAGCCAAGATCGAGTAGGGACAGGGTCCCTCAATCAGCCCCAGCATTTT
TRBD1 | TRBJ1-1 | TRBV6-6 | 14 | few | CASNPSGQGTEAFF | TGTGCCAGCAACCCATCGGGACAGGGGACTGAAGCTTTCTTT
. | TRBJ2-3 | TRBV29-1 | 13 | . | CRVEGEHTDTRYF | TGCCGCGTTGAGGGGGAGCACACAGATACGCGGTATTTT
. | TRBJ2-7 | TRBV28 | 13 | few | CASSYTDSYEQYF | TGTGCCAGCAGTTATACAGATTCCTACGAGCAGTACTTC
. | TRBJ2-7 | TRBV2 | 14 | many | CASSEGPGRYEQYF | TGTGCCAGCAGTGAAGGTCCGGGCCGTTACGAGCAGTACTTC
. | TRBJ2-1 | TRBV19 | 15 | many | CASSITSSSYNEQFF | TGTGCCAGTAGTATTACTAGCAGCTCCTACAATGAGCAGTTCTTC
. | TRBJ2-1 | TRBV5-4 | 12 | many | CASSLPYNEQFF | TGTGCCAGCAGCTTGCCCTACAATGAGCAGTTCTTC
TRBD2 | TRBJ2-7 | TRBV4-1 | 15 | few | CASSQGASGKYEQYF | TGCGCCAGCAGCCAAGGGGCTAGCGGGAAATACGAGCAGTACTTC
. | TRBJ1-4 | TRBV21-1 | 14 | few | CASSKRGANEKLFF | TGTGCCAGCAGCAAGAGAGGGGCTAATGAAAAACTGTTTTTT
. | TRBJ1-2 | TRBV16 | 14 | . | CASSPGHVNYGYTF | TGTGCCAGCAGCCCCGGACACGTCAACTATGGCTACACCTTC
. | TRBJ2-7 | TRBV25-1 | 18 | few | CASSEYPSLVFLFCEQYF | TGTGCCAGCAGTGAATACCCTAGTCTGGTCTTCCTCTTTTGCGAGCAGTACTTC
. | TRBJ1-1 | TRBV16 | 14 | . | CASSQEGMNTEAFF | TGTGCCAGCAGCCAAGAGGGAATGAACACTGAAGCTTTCTTT
. | TRBJ2-7 | TRBV29-1 | 11 | many | CSVYRDYEQYF | TGCAGCGTATACAGGGACTACGAGCAGTACTTC
TRBD2 | TRBJ2-1 | TRBV29-1 | 14 | few | CSVGGGSWYNEQFF | TGCAGCGTCGGGGGGGGGAGTTGGTACAATGAGCAGTTCTTC
TRBD2 | TRBJ2-7 | TRBV5-4 | 16 | many | CASSSGLAGSLQEQYF | TGTGCCAGCAGCTCCGGACTAGCGGGGAGTCTTCAGGAGCAGTACTTC
. | TRBJ1-3 | TRBV7-9 | 15 | many | CASSPHPGEGNTIYF | TGTGCCAGCAGCCCCCACCCGGGGGAAGGAAACACCATATATTTT
. | TRBJ2-7 | TRBV21-1 | 16 | few | CASSKVRTGCPYEQYF | TGTGCCAGCAGCAAAGTCAGGACAGGTTGTCCCTACGAGCAGTACTTC
. | TRBJ1-5 | TRBV6-5 | 13 | . | CASSLGRADTQHF | TGTGCCAGCAGTCTCGGGAGGGCAGATACGCAGCATTTT
. | TRBJ2-7 | TRBV13 | 15 | . | CASSLSGSRGYVQYF | TGTGCCAGCAGCTTATCCGGGAGCAGGGGCTACGTGCAGTACTTC
. | TRBJ1-1 | TRBV7-9 | 13 | few | CASSIPTDAEAFF | TGTGCCAGCAGCATTCCCACCGACGCTGAAGCTTTCTTT
. | TRBJ2-7 | TRBV4-1 | 14 | many | CASSQEWSGDEQYF | TGCGCCAGCAGCCAAGAGTGGTCGGGGGACGAGCAGTACTTC
TRBD2 | TRBJ2-7 | TRBV14 | 16 | once | CASCQDVAGRDSEQYF | TGTGCCAGCTGCCAAGATGTAGCGGGGAGGGACTCCGAGCAGTACTTC
TRBD2 | TRBJ2-7 | TRBV11-2 | 14 | . | CASSFLAGAGEQYF | TGTGCCAGCAGCTTCCTAGCGGGAGCAGGGGAGCAGTACTTC
TRBD1 | TRBJ1-1 | TRBV2 | 14 | many | CASRKQGAGTEAFF | TGTGCCAGCAGGAAACAGGGGGCAGGGACTGAAGCTTTCTTT
TRBD2 | TRBJ2-7 | TRBV5-1 | 13 | few | CASSSGGASEQYF | TGCGCCAGCTCTAGCGGGGGGGCTTCCGAGCAGTACTTC
TRBD1 | TRBJ1-2 | TRBV7-9 | 13 | few | CATGTGTYYGYTF | TGTGCCACAGGGACAGGAACTTACTATGGCTACACCTTC
TRBD1 | TRBJ1-1 | TRBV20-1 | 16 | few | CSARTGWVWKNTEAFF | TGCAGTGCAAGGACAGGGTGGGTGTGGAAGAACACTGAAGCTTTCTTT
. | TRBJ1-1 | TRBV5-3 | 15 | . | CASSNRDIRDIGGPF | TGTGCCAGCAGTAACAGAGATATCCGGGACATAGGAGGCCCCTTT
. | TRBJ1-1 | TRBV27 | 14 | . | CASSHSKVHTEAFF | TGTGCCAGCAGTCACTCTAAGGTACACACTGAAGCTTTCTTT
TRBD1 | TRBJ1-1 | TRBV30 | 18 | many | CAWSHLHLLGGERTEAFF | TGTGCCTGGAGCCATCTCCATTTACTAGGGGGCGAGCGGACTGAAGCTTTCTTT
TRBD1 | TRBJ2-7 | TRBV6-2/TRBV6-3 | 15 | few | CASSTRDRGSYEQYF | TGTGCCAGCAGCACGAGGGACAGGGGATCCTACGAGCAGTACTTC